This is a list of T cell receptor beta chains from one sample in a study of technical replicates of blood from a few donors. Method: immunoSEQ multiplex PCR; TCRdb's copy keeps in-frame clones and lacks some. The sample shows 65,000 to 85,000 clones, more than 95% of them seen only once. The sequenced sample consisted of T cells isolated from PBMCs. These receptors came from a human donor in good health. CDR3s include the opening cysteine and the closing phenylalanine or tryptophan. Fields, in order: CDR3 protein, V gene, CDR3 length.

CDR3: CASINPEKYNEQFF; V: TRBV28; length: 14
CDR3: CASRPPTGKETEAFF; V: TRBV7-9; length: 15
CDR3: CASSTGGLYNEQFF; V: TRBV7-2; length: 14
CDR3: CASSYSGTGFSYEQYF; V: TRBV6-5; length: 16
CDR3: CASSLFKQPQHF; V: TRBV28; length: 12
CDR3: CASSPQFPTGNSPLHF; V: TRBV18; length: 16
CDR3: CASSLAEAGHSNQPQHF; V: TRBV5-1; length: 17
CDR3: CSDRGSAGFPDTQYF; V: TRBV29-1; length: 15
CDR3: CASSGDTSTYEQYF; V: TRBV5-1; length: 14
CDR3: CASSVTGRGNTEAFF; V: TRBV7-8; length: 15
CDR3: CASSDGGVLSEAFF; V: TRBV6-1; length: 14
CDR3: CASSPPGADTQYF; V: TRBV18; length: 13